This TCR beta chain was obtained from a study of immune characterization of retroperitoneal liposarcoma. Germline V lookup: CDR1 SGHRS, CDR2 YFSETQ. Germline trimming cut 3 bases from V and 0 bases from J; bases unmatched to any gene: 10. This CDR3 comprises 18 residues. TCRdb independently ran MiXCR on the PCR reads; one entry per CDR3 protein. The sample contains around 10,000 distinct CDR3 sequences, approximately 22% of which appear only once. The rearrangement links TRBV5-1 to TRBJ2-3; 10 bases align to TRBD2. The sample was blood. The origin of this receptor is a female donor with retroperitoneal liposarcoma. The CDR3 spells CASSSTGLAAYSTDTQYF. Here the CDR3 DNA reads TGCGCCAGCAGCTCAACAGGACTAGCGGCCTATAGCACAGATACGCAGTATTTT.